These 3 T cell receptor beta chains share one sample of origin, sequenced in a study of shared clonotypes between healthy human individuals. Naive-designated CD8 cells lacked CD45RO, were positively enriched for CCR7, and omitted terminally differentiated effector memory CD45RA+ cells. TCRdb keeps only in-frame clones here, not all; method: immunoSEQ multiplex PCR. The sample shows roughly 2.1 million clones, 90% to 95% of them seen only once. Sequencing was performed on naive CD8+ T cells from PBMCs. The receptors derive from a man between 18 and 35 years old in good health. Some clones in this sample may be carry-over from other donors' samples.

This rearrangement joins TRBV11-2 to TRBJ2-2; 7 positions agree with TRBD1. The germline V gene encodes CDR1 SGHAT and CDR2 FQNNGV. Unmatched junction bases numbered 13, after V lost 1 base and J lost 5 bases. The CDR3 length is 18 residues. CDR3 region: CASSLVKGQGVWTGELFF. CDR3 DNA: TGTGCCAGCAGCTTAGTAAAAGGGCAGGGGGTTTGGACCGGGGAGCTGTTTTTT.

This clone turned up a few times. The chain recombines TRBV2 with TRBJ1-1, with 8 positions matching TRBD1. Germline CDR1 SNHLY, CDR2 FYNNEI. Trimming took 1 base from V and 4 from J; bases not matched to a gene: 5. The CDR3 consists of 15 residues. In DNA form, the CDR3 reads TGTGCCAGCAGTGAAGATCAGGGGGCCCGCACTGAAGCTTTCTTT. Amino acids: CASSEDQGARTEAFF.

The V and J genes are TRBV28 and TRBJ1-4, with 7 bases lining up with TRBD1. Trimming cost V 4 bases and J 7 bases; bases outside gene matches: 12. The CDR3 runs 16 residues. The V gene's germline CDR1 is MDHEN and CDR2 SYDVKM. The DNA of the CDR3 is TGTGCCAGCAGTTCTCCACACAGGGGTTATTTTGAAAAACTGTTTTTT. This encodes CASSSPHRGYFEKLFF.